This TCR beta chain was sequenced for a study of blood T cell repertoires in COVID-19. On the study more broadly: Sources were T cells, B-cell-depleted T cells, or PBMCs; the material itself was cDNA or gDNA.

Between the trimmed V and J ends, which lost 0 bases and 8 bases, there was a span of 18 bases. Germline loops: CDR1 SGHRS, CDR2 YFSETQ. This CDR3 has 16 residues. In the authors' workflow: Nucleated cell counts were estimated from reference gene primer amplification. Profiled with immunoSEQ multiplex PCR; TCRdb holds only in-frame clones, not every one. For V, J and clone size, that table is used; D and trimming come from the DNA. The data hold under 250,000 clones, with 84% observed a single time. J is TRBJ2-1 and V is TRBV5-1; D possibly corresponds to TRBD2 (6 bases). The TCR sequence derives from a woman in her 50s with active or convalescent COVID-19. Material for sequencing was peripheral blood. This CDR3 reads CASSLEGGTPGDEQFF. CDR3 DNA sequence: TGCGCCAGCAGCTTGGAAGGCGGGACCCCGGGAGATGAGCAGTTCTTC.